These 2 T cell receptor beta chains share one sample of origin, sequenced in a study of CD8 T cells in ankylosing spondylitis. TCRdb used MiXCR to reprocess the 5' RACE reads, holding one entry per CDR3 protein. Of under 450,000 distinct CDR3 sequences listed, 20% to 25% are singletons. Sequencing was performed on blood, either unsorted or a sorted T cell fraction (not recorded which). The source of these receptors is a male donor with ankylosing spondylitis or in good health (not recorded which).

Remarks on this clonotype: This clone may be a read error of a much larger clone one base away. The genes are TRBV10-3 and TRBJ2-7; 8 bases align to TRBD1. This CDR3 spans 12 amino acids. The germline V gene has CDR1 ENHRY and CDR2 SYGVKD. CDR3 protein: CATGDRHYEQNF. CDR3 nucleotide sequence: TGTGCCACCGGGGACAGGCACTACGAGCAGAACTTC.

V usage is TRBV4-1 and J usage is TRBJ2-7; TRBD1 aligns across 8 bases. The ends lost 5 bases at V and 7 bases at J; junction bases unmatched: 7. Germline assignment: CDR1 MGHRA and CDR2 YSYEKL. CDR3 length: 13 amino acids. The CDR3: CASSFRQGREQYF. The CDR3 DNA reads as TGCGCCAGCAGCTTCCGACAGGGGCGGGAGCAGTACTTC.